This TCR beta chain was observed in a study of Graves' ophthalmopathy and Graves' hyperthyroidism (dated by TCRdb to about 2018). Context from the whole study: Peripheral blood samples were taken at the time of initial diagnosis, before any treatment was given. To tell Graves' ophthalmopathy apart from Graves' hyperthyroidism, and to predict which patients would progress to ophthalmopathy, the study relied on TCR beta repertoire signatures. In total, 135 blood samples were TCR-sequenced: approximately 42 ophthalmopathy, 75 hyperthyroidism and some 17 hyperthyroidism-to-ophthalmopathy patients. To explore V-J signatures that distinguish ophthalmopathy from hyperthyroidism, a discovery set of about 99 patients was enrolled, made up of 43 with ophthalmopathy and around 57 with stable hyperthyroidism. The independent validation cohort included under 20 hyperthyroidism patients plus 17 patients who later progressed from hyperthyroidism to ophthalmopathy. In about six hyperthyroidism patients, the T-cell repertoires found in thyroid tissue were compared with those found in blood. Following sampling, methimazole starting at 30 mg daily was administered to hyperthyroidism patients, and high-dose intravenous methylprednisolone was administered to ophthalmopathy patients. The 90 or so discovery patients were randomly split 7:3 into training and test sets.

Ophthalmopathy patients had moderately to severely active disease, Clinical Activity Score of at least 3, NOSPECS grade of at least 4, and disease duration under 3 months. Anyone with other autoimmune diseases, uncontrolled infections, pregnancy or lactation was excluded from the study. Diagnosis was based on clinical symptoms, serum thyroxine, TRAb, thyroid ultrasound and orbital computed tomography. PBMCs were isolated from about 9.1 ml of fresh peripheral blood by Ficoll-Paque density gradient centrifugation. Total RNA was extracted using Trizol reagent, and RNA quality was checked on an Agilent 2100 Bioanalyzer. According to the germline V gene (reference sequence), CDR1 reads GTSNPN and CDR2 reads SVGIG. Deletion took 2 bases off V and 5 bases off J, with a span of 16 bases between the germline ends. Measured from the cysteine to the phenylalanine, the CDR3 is 15 residues long. Only CDR3 DNA is held: 45 bases, read in frame from base 1.

Points the paper makes about the study in general: Most expanded thyroid clonotypes with frequency above 0.001 were also detected in blood, suggesting blood repertoires may reflect the thyroid immune response. In validation, the model predicted ophthalmopathy progression with about 71% sensitivity and approximately 75% specificity; roughly 12 predicted patients were CT-confirmed with GO in a median of 6.5 months. Sample size was not statistically predetermined, and group allocation was not concealed from the investigators. In cross-validation, the 13-signature model distinguished ophthalmopathy from stable hyperthyroidism with less than 90% sensitivity and about 81% specificity, while in the test set the corresponding values were roughly 80% and 75%.

This clonotype was observed at least ten times. Its target antigen remains unknown. Base qualities are missing; no much larger clone stands one base away. TCR beta CDR3 regions were amplified from RNA transcripts for repertoire sequencing. The first round of RT-PCR was done with HTBI primers and the Qiagen OneStep RT-PCR kit, and was followed by a second round of multiplex PCR, then size selection and purification. Libraries were sequenced on an Illumina HiSeq2000 using paired-end 100 bp reads. In the original analysis: SOAPnuke was used to process the reads, throwing out any read that had adapters, had uncalled bases, had a mean Phred below 15, or lacked an exact constant-primer or identifier match. COPE v1.2.5 was used to merge the high-quality paired reads. Each unique nucleotide sequence was defined as a clonotype, and clonotypes were aligned to IMGT TRB V, D and J references with MiTCR v1.1. The analysis was limited to V-J combinations with a frequency above 0.0001, which together covered 99.2% of repertoires. For each V-J combination, a TCR clonal expansion and chaos score was defined as F50 clonal expansion divided by the chaos observed in the TCRdist matrix. Welch's t-statistics and random forest were used to reduce features to about a dozen V-J combinations, which were fed into a naive Bayes classifier. The similarity between thyroid and blood repertoires was quantified using the Morisita-Horn index. Clones were called with MiXCR by TCRdb after fastp trimmed the public reads at Q25, and only in-frame beta chains were retained. Rows are unified per CDR3 protein, each entry keeping the most common DNA and genes. TCRdb, not the authors, supplied the V and J calls. Within this sample are roughly 500,000 distinct CDR3 sequences, with 13% to 15% of them counted one time only. Roughly 10% of the sample is taken by the ten largest.

Rearrangement joined TRBV30 to TRBJ1-5, with a weak D call of TRBD1 (6 bases match). This sequence was found in a woman aged 25 to 45 with Graves' ophthalmopathy. Donor details come from another sample of the same person, matched by shared clones. Sequenced sample: blood. The DNA is as follows: TGTGCCTGGAGTCCAGAGGAGACAGGTTATCAGCCCCAGCATTTT. This sequence encodes CAWSPEETGYQPQHF.